This passage covers 13 T cell receptor beta chains from one sample sequenced in a study of Graves' ophthalmopathy and Graves' hyperthyroidism. Amplification of the TCR beta CDR3 regions used RNA transcripts (as template). The first-round RT-PCR employed HTBI primers together with the Qiagen OneStep RT-PCR kit. A multiplex PCR was then performed as the second round. TCRdb independently ran MiXCR on the multiplex PCR reads; one entry per CDR3 protein. The table records about 740,000 distinct CDR3 sequences, 40% of them present only once. Sequencing was done on a sample of peripheral blood. The receptors stem from an adult man with Graves' ophthalmopathy.

On this clonotype: Possible read error: a much larger clone is one base away. J is TRBJ1-2 and V is TRBV29-1; unclear D gene. The CDR3 length is 14 residues. Germline assignment: CDR1 SQVTM and CDR2 ANQGSEA. The germline V and J ends were trimmed by 5 bases and 8 bases, with 21 bases remaining between them. The CDR3 here is CSVRAGPGVWGYTF. CDR3 nucleotides: TGCAGCGTTAGGGCTGGACCTGGGGTTTGGGGCTACACCTTC. The whole variable domain, filled in from reference TRBV29-1 and TRBJ1-2, reads SAVISQKPSRDICQRGTSLTIQCQVDSQVTMMFWYRQQPGQSLTLIATANQGSEATYESGFVIDKFPISRPNLTFSTLTVSNMSPEDSSIYLCSVRAGPGVWGYTFGSGTRLTVV.

This clonotype has only a few counts. V is TRBV20-1 and J is TRBJ2-5; 8 nucleotides match TRBD1. Trimming removed 1 base from V and 2 bases from J; junction bases left unmatched: 9. Looked up from germline, CDR1 is DFQATT and CDR2 is SNEGSKA (reference sequence). This CDR3 has 16 amino acids. Here the CDR3 reads CSARVIQGGQQETQYF. CDR3 DNA sequence: TGCAGTGCTAGAGTCATACAGGGGGGCCAACAAGAGACCCAGTACTTC.

The table lists this clonotype with a few counts. The V and J genes are TRBV11-3 and TRBJ2-5; D not resolved. Germline V CDR1 and CDR2: SGHNT, YENEEA. Trimming took off 1 base at V and 6 bases at J, with 12 bases between the two ends. The CDR3 covers 14 residues. The CDR3 spells CASSLVPGIQTQYF. The DNA for the CDR3 is TGTGCCAGCAGCTTAGTGCCGGGTATACAGACCCAGTACTTC.

The chain joins TRBV15 to TRBJ1-2; D is perhaps TRBD1 (5 bases). The CDR3 covers 14 residues. Trimming removed 3 bases from V and 4 bases from J, with 12 bases in between. The germline V gene has CDR1 LNHNV and CDR2 YYDKDF (reference sequence). CDR3 in DNA: TGTGCCACCAGCAGCTTAGACAGCATCTATGGCTACACCTTC. Its translation is CATSSLDSIYGYTF.

In this sample, this clonotype turned up once. No conserved phenylalanine or tryptophan ends this CDR3, so it is likely a read error. The rearrangement uses TRBV19 and TRBJ2-7, with TRBD2 matching over 7 bases. Germline-derived CDR1 and CDR2 are LNHDA and SQIVND (reference sequence). Unmatched junction bases numbered 0, after V lost 4 bases and J lost 0 bases. This CDR3 has 13 amino acids. CDR3 nucleotide sequence: TGTGCCAGTAGTAGCGGGAGCTCCTACGAGCAGTACCTC. Translation: CASSSGSSYEQYL.

About this clonotype itself: A much larger clone lies one base from this, so it may be a read error. This rearrangement joins TRBV19 to TRBJ2-5; D may match TRBD1 or TRBD2 (5 bases each). Germline CDR1 reads LNHDA; CDR2 reads SQIVND (reference sequence). CDR3 length: 12 residues. As DNA, the CDR3 is TGTGTCAGTAGTATCGAGGGGGAGACCCAGTACTTC. It specifies CVSSIEGETQYF.

In its sample, this clonotype was seen many times. This rearrangement joins TRBV2 to TRBJ1-2; 7 bases are shared with TRBD1. Germline values: CDR1 SNHLY, CDR2 FYNNEI. The CDR3 runs to 13 residues. The trim removed 4 bases at V and 7 bases at J, leaving 6 bases unmatched. The CDR3 reads CASSATGERGYTF. CDR3 in DNA: TGTGCCAGCAGTGCAACAGGGGAGCGTGGCTACACCTTC.

This clonotype has only a few counts. This chain connects TRBV6-1 to TRBJ2-6; D remains unclear. The germline V gene encodes CDR1 MNHNS and CDR2 SASEGT. V dropped 2 bases and J dropped 0 bases, with 11 bases sitting between them. The CDR3 contains 17 residues. DNA of the CDR3: TGTGCCAGCAGTGAATTCGTGGGGAACTCTGGGGCCAACGTCCTGACTTTC. Its protein product is CASSEFVGNSGANVLTF.

For this clonotype: The junction differs from germline at one of its ends, possibly a read error. V is TRBV7-8 and J is TRBJ2-7; D possibly uses TRBD1 or TRBD2 (6 bases each). This CDR3 spans 16 amino acids. The V gene's germline CDR1 is SGHVS and CDR2 FQNEAQ. The CDR3 region is CASSQEGGRRDYEQYF. The CDR3 coding sequence is TGCGCCAGCAGCCAAGAAGGGGGGCGTAGGGATTACGAGCAGTACTTC.

This clonotype has more than one count but fewer than ten. The chain links TRBV11-2 to TRBJ1-2; D is unclear. Looked up from germline, CDR1 is SGHAT and CDR2 is FQNNGV. The CDR3 has 13 residues. The germline V and J ends were trimmed by 5 bases and 4 bases, with 11 bases remaining between them. For the CDR3, the DNA is TGTGCCAGCAGCGCTGGTTTGGGCTATGGCTACACCTTC. This sequence encodes CASSAGLGYGYTF.

This clonotype was observed at least ten times. The chain is built from TRBV25-1 and TRBJ1-2, with D maybe TRBD1 (6 bases). V was cut by 3 bases and J by 3 bases, with 17 bases left in between. Germline values: CDR1 MGHDK, CDR2 SYGVNS. The CDR3 spans 16 residues. For the CDR3, the DNA is TGTGCCAGCAGTGACGTGAGGGGGAATAGGGACTATGGCTACACCTTC. Translating it yields CASSDVRGNRDYGYTF.

The J gene is TRBJ2-7, the V gene TRBV7-6, with D tentatively TRBD1 (5 bases). The CDR3 length is 14 residues. V was pared by 6 bases and J by 0 bases, with 12 bases between. Germline V gene sequence: CDR1 SGHVS, CDR2 FNYEAQ. In nucleotides, the CDR3 is TGTGCCAGCAGTTTCAGGGAAAGCTCCTACGAGCAGTACTTC. This sequence encodes CASSFRESSYEQYF.

This clonotype showed up many times. J is TRBJ1-1 and V is TRBV19; D possibly corresponds to TRBD1 (6 bases). Germline V gives CDR1 LNHDA, CDR2 SQIVND (reference sequence). V gave up 7 bases and J gave up 4 bases, with 10 bases separating them. This CDR3 has 12 amino acids. CDR3 DNA sequence: TGTGCCAGTACCGGACAGATCACTGAAGCTTTCTTT. As protein: CASTGQITEAFF.